Shown below are 27 T cell receptor beta chains from a single sample sequenced in a study of shared clonotypes between healthy human individuals. Clones were read by immunoSEQ multiplex PCR, and TCRdb kept only the in-frame ones, dropping some. In the table there are 980,000 or so clones, approximately 76% of which are singletons. The source material was memory CD4+ T cells sorted from blood. Noted subset: CD45RA-negative fraction. The receptors come from a man between 18 and 35 years old in good health.

The chain employs TRBV11-2 and TRBJ2-5; D gene unclear. This CDR3 is built from 13 residues. Trimming shortened V by 2 bases and J by 1 base, and 5 bases separated the two germline ends. CDR1 is SGHAT, CDR2 FQNNGV, per germline. The CDR3 loop reads CASSLNFQETQYF. Here the CDR3 DNA reads TGTGCCAGCAGCTTAAATTTCCAAGAGACCCAGTACTTC. The full variable domain, rest sourced from reference TRBV11-2 and TRBJ2-5, is EAGVAQSPRYKIIEKRQSVAFWCNPISGHATLYWYQQILGQGPKLLIQFQNNGVVDDSQLPKDRFSAERLKGVDSTLKIQPAKLEDSAVYLCASSLNFQETQYFGPGTRLLVL.

This clone showed up just a few times. J is TRBJ2-1 and V is TRBV6-1; 9 nucleotides align to TRBD2. This CDR3 comprises 16 residues. Per the germline V gene, CDR1 is MNHNS and CDR2 is SASEGT. V was clipped by 0 bases and J by 4 bases; unmatched bases: 4. CDR3: CASSEALAGRYNEQFF. Here the CDR3 DNA reads TGTGCCAGCAGTGAAGCTCTAGCGGGAAGATACAATGAGCAGTTCTTC.

The chain recombines TRBV29-1 with TRBJ1-5; the D gene is possibly TRBD1 (6 bases). Trimming left V 4 bases short and J 1 base short, with 17 bases between. The CDR3 has 16 amino acids. Germline lookup yields CDR1 SQVTM and CDR2 ANQGSEA. The CDR3 protein is CSVVGAGAGSNQPQHF. The CDR3 DNA sequence: TGCAGCGTTGTGGGCGCAGGGGCAGGAAGCAATCAGCCCCAGCATTTT. The full variable domain, in which reference TRBV29-1 and TRBJ1-5 provide the parts outside the CDR3, is SAVISQKPSRDICQRGTSLTIQCQVDSQVTMMFWYRQQPGQSLTLIATANQGSEATYESGFVIDKFPISRPNLTFSTLTVSNMSPEDSSIYLCSVVGAGAGSNQPQHFGDGTRLSIL.

V is TRBV25-1 and J is TRBJ1-3; D is possibly TRBD1 (5 bases). Trimming left V 4 bases short and J 0 bases short, with 13 bases between. The CDR3 is 16 residues long. Germline CDR1 reads MGHDK; CDR2 reads SYGVNS. The CDR3 coding sequence is TGTGCCAGCAGTGGGGCGTGGGGCCTCTCTGGAAACACCATATATTTT. Translated, it gives CASSGAWGLSGNTIYF.

The CDR3 DNA reads TGTGCCAGCAGTTACGGTACACCCGATCAGCCCCAGCATTTT. This translates into CASSYGTPDQPQHF. This chain connects TRBV6-6 to TRBJ1-5, with D unclear. The CDR3 totals 14 residues. V lost 2 bases to trimming and J lost 5 bases, with 10 bases between them. The germline V gene has CDR1 MNHNY and CDR2 SVGAGI (reference sequence).

The chain carries TRBV7-6 and TRBJ2-1, with TRBD2 matching over 10 bases. V shed 0 bases and J 1 base; nucleotides not matched to a gene: 6. Germline V gene data show CDR1 as SGHVS and CDR2 as FNYEAQ. This CDR3 has 18 residues. The CDR3 DNA sequence: TGTGCCAGCAGCTTAGCCCCTAGCGGGAGAGGGTCCTACAATGAGCAGTTCTTC. Its translation is CASSLAPSGRGSYNEQFF.

The rearrangement uses TRBV6-5 and TRBJ2-1, with D perhaps TRBD1 or TRBD2 (6 bases each). The CDR3 has 15 amino acids. Trimming took 4 bases from V and 5 from J, leaving 15 bases between them. Germline V gene sequence: CDR1 MNHEY, CDR2 SVGAGI. DNA of the CDR3: TGTGCCAGCAGTTCTAACGAGGGGGGTAACAATGAGCAGTTCTTC. This translates into CASSSNEGGNNEQFF.

The chain employs TRBV5-1 and TRBJ2-3, with a tentative D call TRBD1 (6 bases). Germline-derived CDR1 and CDR2 are SGHRS and YFSETQ. The CDR3 consists of 15 residues. Trimming left V 0 bases short and J 6 bases short, with 14 bases between. CDR3 sequence reads: CASSLAPGDWDTQYF. In nucleotides, the CDR3 is TGCGCCAGCAGCTTGGCCCCAGGGGATTGGGATACGCAGTATTTT.

The chain uses TRBV11-2 and TRBJ2-3; the match to TRBD2 covers 16 bases. J was trimmed by 0 bases and V by 5 bases; bases with no gene match: 5. CDR3 length: 18 amino acids. Germline V gives CDR1 SGHAT, CDR2 FQNNGV. The CDR3, as DNA: TGTGCCAGCAGCCCCGGGACTAGCGGGGGGGCAAGCACAGATACGCAGTATTTT. It specifies CASSPGTSGGASTDTQYF. The variable domain in full, with the rest retrieved from reference TRBV11-2 and TRBJ2-3, is EAGVAQSPRYKIIEKRQSVAFWCNPISGHATLYWYQQILGQGPKLLIQFQNNGVVDDSQLPKDRFSAERLKGVDSTLKIQPAKLEDSAVYLCASSPGTSGGASTDTQYFGPGTRLTVL.

V usage is TRBV7-2 and J usage is TRBJ1-2; TRBD1 matches at 7 bases. Unmatched junction bases numbered 9, after V lost 5 bases and J lost 6 bases. Germline V gene data show CDR1 as SGHTA and CDR2 as FQGNSA. The CDR3 has 14 amino acids. The CDR3 reads CASSPTYRGDGYTF. The CDR3 bases are TGTGCCAGCAGCCCCACCTACAGGGGTGATGGCTACACCTTC.

The chain links TRBV11-2 to TRBJ1-6, with 9 bases fitting TRBD1. Germline CDR1 SGHAT, CDR2 FQNNGV. J gave up 5 bases and V 5 bases, and 4 bases lay outside the gene matches. The CDR3 loop spans 15 amino acids. The CDR3 region has the DNA TGTGCCAGCAGCCCCCGGGACAGGGATAATTCACCCCTCCACTTT. Protein sequence: CASSPRDRDNSPLHF. The complete variable domain, with remaining parts taken from reference TRBV11-2 and TRBJ1-6, reads EAGVAQSPRYKIIEKRQSVAFWCNPISGHATLYWYQQILGQGPKLLIQFQNNGVVDDSQLPKDRFSAERLKGVDSTLKIQPAKLEDSAVYLCASSPRDRDNSPLHFGNGTRLTVT.

The chain recombines TRBV2 with TRBJ1-5; 8 bases are shared with TRBD1. The junction had 7 bases not matched to a gene; V was cut back by 4 bases and J by 5 bases. The germline V gene encodes CDR1 SNHLY and CDR2 FYNNEI. This CDR3 has 15 residues. Here the CDR3 reads CASSGGQVIYQPQHF. The DNA of the CDR3 is TGTGCCAGCAGTGGGGGACAGGTAATTTATCAGCCCCAGCATTTT.

The table lists this clone with a few counts. The chain combines TRBV11-3 with TRBJ2-1; D perhaps matches TRBD2 (5 bases). V dropped 5 bases and J dropped 7 bases, with 21 bases sitting between them. The CDR3 has 16 residues. The V gene's germline CDR1 is SGHNT and CDR2 YENEEA. The CDR3 coding sequence is TGTGCCAGCAGCCTAAGCCGAAGATCAGGACTTAATGAGCAGTTCTTC. Protein: CASSLSRRSGLNEQFF.

This clone appeared once. Other DNA sequences of this sample code for an identical CDR3. This chain joins TRBV5-1 and TRBJ2-3; 7 nucleotides align to TRBD1. J lost 1 base, V lost 0 bases, and 2 bases had no gene match. The germline V gene has CDR1 SGHRS and CDR2 YFSETQ. This CDR3 has 15 residues. The CDR3 bases are TGCGCCAGCAGCTTGGGACAGGGACGCACAGATACGCAGTATTTT. This translates into CASSLGQGRTDTQYF.

The DNA of the CDR3 is TGTGCCAGTAGCACTTCCTCCGGGCTCAATCAGCCCCAGCATTTT. It codes for CASSTSSGLNQPQHF. The gene calls are TRBV19 and TRBJ1-5; D is ambiguous. V gave up 6 bases and J gave up 3 bases, with 15 bases separating them. This CDR3 is 15 amino acids long. From germline, CDR1 is LNHDA and CDR2 SQIVND (reference sequence).

V usage is TRBV7-2 and J usage is TRBJ2-1; D gene unclear. Trimming shortened V by 0 bases and J by 3 bases, and 12 bases separated the two germline ends. The CDR3 is made up of 16 amino acids. Germline values: CDR1 SGHTA, CDR2 FQGNSA. DNA for the CDR3: TGTGCCAGCAGCTTAGCGGTGCCAATACTCTACAATGAGCAGTTCTTC. This sequence encodes CASSLAVPILYNEQFF.

The chain employs TRBV6-1 and TRBJ1-5; perhaps TRBD1 as D (5 bases). The CDR3 runs 14 residues. The V end lost 7 bases, the J end lost 8 bases, and 18 bases lay between the germline ends. Germline CDR1 is MNHNS and CDR2 is SASEGT. CDR3 amino acids: CASTDRGGFEPQHF. CDR3 DNA sequence: TGTGCCAGCACCGATCGGGGGGGGTTTGAGCCCCAGCATTTT.

The V and J genes are TRBV18 and TRBJ2-2, with 11 bases that match TRBD2. The CDR3 consists of 15 residues. Germline CDR1 KGHSH, CDR2 LQKENI. With V trimmed by 1 base and J by 6 bases, 1 base remained unmatched. CDR3 in DNA: TGTGCCAGCTCACCACGACTAGCGGGACCCGGGGAGCTGTTTTTT. As protein: CASSPRLAGPGELFF.

The rearrangement joins TRBV19 to TRBJ1-1; 7 bases fit TRBD1. Germline V gives CDR1 LNHDA, CDR2 SQIVND (reference sequence). Unmatched junction bases numbered 3, after V lost 5 bases and J lost 3 bases. This CDR3 comprises 13 residues. CDR3 coding DNA: TGTGCCAGTAGTGATACAGGGGACACTGAAGCTTTCTTT. Protein sequence: CASSDTGDTEAFF.

CDR3 DNA sequence: TGTGCCAGCAGCCATGGAATAGCGGGGGGGCCAGGTGAGCAGTTCTTC. The encoded protein is CASSHGIAGGPGEQFF. V and J are TRBV4-2 and TRBJ2-1; 11 positions agree with TRBD2. The V and J ends lost 3 bases and 9 bases, in that order; junction bases with no gene match: 10. The CDR3 is 16 amino acids. The germline V gene has CDR1 LGHNA and CDR2 YNFKEQ.

The chain employs TRBV6-5 and TRBJ1-2; tentative D call: TRBD1 (5 bases). This CDR3 is 14 amino acids long. The V gene's germline CDR1 is MNHEY and CDR2 SVGAGI. The V and J ends lost 0 bases and 7 bases respectively, with 12 bases between them. CDR3 in DNA: TGTGCCAGCAGTTACTCGCGGGGCTCGCGTGGCTACACCTTC. The encoded protein is CASSYSRGSRGYTF.

The chain employs TRBV5-1 and TRBJ1-4, with D possibly being TRBD1 (5 bases). Germline V CDR1 and CDR2: SGHRS, YFSETQ. The CDR3 runs to 12 residues. V shed 0 bases and J shed 12 bases, with 9 bases lying between them. The CDR3 loop reads CASSLGGGELFF. As DNA, the CDR3 is TGCGCCAGCAGCTTGGGGGGCGGGGAACTGTTTTTT.

This chain joins TRBV18 and TRBJ2-2, with D perhaps given as TRBD1 or TRBD2 (5 bases each). The V gene lost 4 bases and the J gene lost 2 bases, with 11 bases spanning the gap. The CDR3 has 15 residues. Germline loops: CDR1 KGHSH, CDR2 LQKENI. CDR3 sequence: CASSLGTGNTGELFF. CDR3 nucleotides: TGTGCCAGCTCACTCGGGACGGGAAACACCGGGGAGCTGTTTTTT.

This clone was recorded a few times. This chain uses TRBV7-9 with TRBJ1-2; maybe TRBD1 (6 bases). The germline V and J ends were trimmed by 5 bases and 4 bases, with 14 bases remaining between them. This CDR3 contains 14 residues. Germline V gives CDR1 SEHNR, CDR2 FQNEAQ (reference sequence). CDR3 loop: CASSPTTGLYGYTF. The CDR3 DNA reads TGTGCCAGCAGCCCAACGACAGGCCTCTATGGCTACACCTTC. The full variable domain, completed using reference TRBV7-9 and TRBJ1-2, is DTGVSQNPRHKITKRGQNVTFRCDPISEHNRLYWYRQTLGQGPEFLTYFQNEAQLEKSRLLSDRFSAERPKGSFSTLEIQRTEQGDSAMYLCASSPTTGLYGYTFGSGTRLTVV.

The rearrangement links TRBV5-1 to TRBJ1-1; 9 bases fit TRBD1. This CDR3 is 15 amino acids long. Germline lookup yields CDR1 SGHRS and CDR2 YFSETQ. V lost 6 bases and J lost 1; bases outside the gene matches: 7. CDR3 nucleotide sequence: TGCGCCAGCACCTGGACAGGGGCGACGAACACTGAAGCTTTCTTT. It translates to CASTWTGATNTEAFF.

In its sample, this clone was seen once. Different DNA sequences within this sample yield the same CDR3. The genes are TRBV28 and TRBJ2-7; 13 positions agree with TRBD2. This CDR3 has 16 amino acids. CDR1 is MDHEN, CDR2 SYDVKM, per germline. The J segment lost 3 bases and the V segment lost 4 bases, leaving 6 bases of the junction unmatched. In nucleotides, the CDR3 is TGTGCCAGCAGTTCACCTCGGACTAGCGGGGGCTACGAGCAGTACTTC. It translates to CASSSPRTSGGYEQYF.

A single count supports this clone. V usage is TRBV7-2 and J usage is TRBJ2-7, with D uncertain. CDR1 SGHTA and CDR2 FQGNSA come from the germline V gene. The CDR3 runs to 14 residues. The V gene lost 5 bases and the J gene lost 3 bases, with 14 bases spanning the gap. CDR3 protein: CASSPDQTRYEQYF. The CDR3 DNA is TGTGCCAGCAGCCCGGACCAGACCCGCTACGAGCAGTACTTC.